This record looks at one T cell receptor (beta chain) sequence and its context. Antigen unknown. The junction departs from germline at one end; a sequencing error may be responsible. This record comes from a study of cytomegalovirus exposure and HLA in healthy donors. Findings and limits, study-wide: The only immune exposure information that was available was CMV serostatus. The classifier was said to identify cytomegalovirus status with high specificity and sensitivity.

The germline CDR1 and CDR2 sequences are SGDLS and YYNGEE. The length of the CDR3 is 14 residues. The PCR contained 60 Vbeta and 13 Jbeta primers. Assay: immunoSEQ multiplex PCR; the TCRdb copy retains only in-frame clones and omits some. The sample shows 150,000 or so clones, about 78% of them seen only once. The sequenced material came from PBMCs. V gene TRBV9 combines with J gene TRBJ2-5; D is undetermined. This TCR was sampled from a female donor in good health and CMV-seronegative. The CDR3 region has the DNA TGTGCCAGCAGCGTAGCTAGTGACCAAGGGACCCAGTACTTC. It encodes CASSVASDQGTQYF. Looking up the rest from reference TRBV9 and TRBJ2-5 gives the full variable domain: DSGVTQTPKHLITATGQRVTLRCSPRSGDLSVYWYQQSLDQGLQFLIQYYNGEERAKGNILERFSAQQFPDLHSELNLSSLELGDSALYFCASSVASDQGTQYFGPGTRLLVL.